There are a few counts of the clone carrying this TCR beta chain. The source of the sample is a study of regulatory T cells in long-lasting Graves disease. Trimming removed 7 bases from V and 6 bases from J, with 18 bases in between. The CDR3 runs 14 residues. Germline loops: CDR1 MNHNS, CDR2 SASEGT. Assembly of TCR beta libraries relied on iRepertoire HTBI primers together with Arm-PCR of CDR3 regions. TCRdb ran MiXCR on the multiplex PCR reads and lists one entry per CDR3 protein. The data contain a few hundred thousand distinct CDR3 sequences, roughly 24% of them singletons. Time point indicated: persistent/refractory GD, antithyroid drugs over 5 years with positive TRAb. The TCR library was made from RNA extracted from PBMCs.

This sequence originates from a middle-aged woman with Graves disease. The chain is built from TRBV6-1 and TRBJ1-1; no clear D. This specimen was peripheral blood mononuclear cells (PBMCs), taken when the disease was refractory, from a patient treated with antithyroid drugs. For the CDR3, the DNA is TGTGCCAGCACCCGATCGGGTAGGGCCGCTGAAGCTTTCTTT. This encodes CASTRSGRAAEAFF.